Listed here is a single TCR beta chain. The sample originates from a study of OX40 agonist ivuxolimab in advanced cancers. Study in general: An agonistic anti-OX40 (CD134) antibody, ivuxolimab, was used to treat the patients. Aged about 23 to 80 with a mean of 60 years, they were 75% to 85% male.

The CDR3 totals 13 residues. Germline lookup yields CDR1 SGHTS and CDR2 YDEGEE. V was pared by 0 bases and J by 5 bases, with 8 bases between. Sequencing used immunoSEQ multiplex PCR; TCRdb keeps in-frame clones, though not all of them. The table records approximately 70,000 clones, roughly 88% of them present only once. This receptor was obtained from an adult with an advanced solid tumor such as melanoma, head and neck, liver or kidney cancer. The chain uses TRBV5-8 and TRBJ2-5; D gene unclear. The sample in question was CD4+ or CD8+ T cells sorted from blood, obtained in a trial of the OX40 agonist ivuxolimab. CDR3 sequence reads: CASSLDLLETQYF. The CDR3, as DNA: TGTGCCAGCAGCTTGGATCTTTTGGAGACCCAGTACTTC.